This TCR beta chain derives from a study of cytomegalovirus exposure and HLA in healthy donors. Study findings and constraints: For most TCR beta V segments, an earlier analysis put the productive rate at about 87% or about 30% of the time. TRBV6-2, TRBV6-3 and some other V segments were unresolvable in 87-base-pair reads. Highly shared sequence variants in one cluster were likely a sequencing artifact. Later genetic work tied a missense DCLRE1C variant to beta-chain V and J trimming.

V dropped 10 bases and J dropped 2 bases, with 14 bases sitting between them. CDR1 is SNHLY, CDR2 FYNNEI, per germline. The CDR3 is 13 residues long. Primers included in the PCR were 60 Vbeta and 13 Jbeta primers. Some clones are missing from TCRdb's copy, which holds only in-frame ones; the method was immunoSEQ multiplex PCR. The sample contains 100,000 or so clones, about 75% of which appear only once. About this clone itself: The antigen remains undetermined.

The sequencing sample was made of PBMCs. The TCR was taken from a woman in her thirties or forties in good health and CMV-seronegative. The rearrangement uses TRBV2 and TRBJ2-5; TRBD2 is a possible D gene (5 bases). CDR3 in amino acids: CATQRTFQETQYF. CDR3 sequence (DNA): TGTGCCACCCAGCGGACTTTTCAAGAGACCCAGTACTTC.